Below, 25 T cell receptor beta chains from the same sample are listed, as sequenced in a study of tumor and adjacent non-tumor tissue in lung cancer. This sample's RNA came from whole unsorted tissue. TCRbeta libraries were built with three rounds of nested PCR, modified from ARM-PCR. TCRdb re-called the multiplex PCR reads through MiXCR, storing one row per CDR3 protein. The repertoire holds 65,000 to 90,000 distinct CDR3 sequences, with about two thirds as singletons. Source material: lung tumor tissue. The receptors originated from an older woman with non-small cell lung cancer.

This clonotype was detected many times. The V call is TRBV20-1, the J call TRBJ2-1; 9 positions agree with TRBD2. CDR1 DFQATT and CDR2 SNEGSKA come from the germline V gene (reference sequence). The CDR3 runs to 17 residues. Germline trimming cut 3 bases from V and 8 bases from J; bases unmatched to any gene: 17. The CDR3: CSARDPEGSGSVYEQFF. The CDR3 coding sequence is TGCAGTGCTAGGGACCCAGAAGGTAGCGGGAGTGTTTATGAGCAGTTCTTC.

This clonotype was seen only a few times. A much bigger clone sits one base away, suggesting this may be a read error. The rearrangement links TRBV11-2 to TRBJ1-1; the D is unclear. The CDR3 is 11 amino acids. Germline assignment: CDR1 SGHAT and CDR2 FQNNGV. The CDR3 coding sequence is TGTGCCTGCAGCTCTGTTACTGAAGCTTTCTTT. It codes for CACSSVTEAFF.

In the case of this clonotype: Since no conserved phenylalanine or tryptophan closes the CDR3, a read error is the likely cause. V and J are TRBV28 and TRBJ2-7, with TRBD1 identical over 7 bases. The V and J ends lost 3 bases and 0 bases, in that order; junction bases with no gene match: 5. The CDR3 totals 15 residues. Germline V gives CDR1 MDHEN, CDR2 SYDVKM. In DNA form, the CDR3 reads TGTGCCAGCAGTTTGAGACAGGGAAGCTCCTACGAGCAGTACCTC. Encoded protein: CASSLRQGSSYEQYL.

This clonotype has just a few counts. A much bigger clone sits one base away, suggesting this may be a read error. The rearrangement links TRBV6-1 to TRBJ1-5; D not certain. The CDR3 is 14 amino acids. Germline values: CDR1 MNHNS, CDR2 SASEGT. The CDR3 here is CATSEASSGQPQHF. The DNA for the CDR3 is TGTGCCACCAGTGAAGCGAGCTCGGGTCAGCCCCAGCATTTT.

In regard to this clonotype: Germline is not matched at one junction end, which may reflect a read error. The chain employs TRBV6-2 or TRBV6-3 and TRBJ2-1, with 10 bases lining up with TRBD2. The CDR3 totals 17 residues. In germline, CDR1 is MNHEY, CDR2 SVGEGT. Written as DNA, the CDR3 is TGTGTCAGCAGTTCCTTGCCCCTAGCGGGAGTTAGAAATGAGCGGTTCTTC. Encoded protein: CVSSSLPLAGVRNERFF.

In the case of this clonotype: Because it lacks the conserved phenylalanine or tryptophan at the end, this CDR3 is likely a read error. V usage is TRBV5-1 and J usage is TRBJ2-1; 13 bases align to TRBD2. CDR1 SGHRS and CDR2 YFSETQ come from the germline V gene. The CDR3 consists of 17 residues. CDR3 in amino acids: CASRRGLAGVSHNEQFL. For the CDR3, the DNA is TGCGCAAGCAGGAGAGGACTAGCGGGAGTATCCCACAATGAGCAGTTCTTA.

Points on this clonotype: As the CDR3 is not closed by the conserved phenylalanine or tryptophan, this likely results from a read error. The DNA is omitted, as the CDR3 cannot be located on it reliably, and the CDR3 follows TCRdb's listing. The J gene is TRBJ2-2, the V gene TRBV5-1; the table gives TRBD2 as D, unverified against the DNA. Germline V gene data show CDR1 as SGHRS and CDR2 as YFSETQ. The CDR3 is made up of 15 amino acids, end residues included. This CDR3 is CASSVGSLATGELSS.

The chain is built from TRBV29-1 and TRBJ2-3, with 8 bases fitting TRBD2. Germline CDR1 reads SQVTM; CDR2 reads ANQGSEA. The trim removed 4 bases at V and 1 base at J, leaving 13 bases unmatched. The CDR3 totals 17 residues. The CDR3 loop is CSVGDRLTGGGTDTQYF. The CDR3 DNA follows: TGCAGCGTTGGAGATCGTCTAACGGGAGGGGGCACAGATACGCAGTATTTT.

On this clonotype: Germline is not matched at one junction end, which may reflect a read error. The J gene is TRBJ2-3, the V gene TRBV11-3; D may match TRBD1 or TRBD2 (5 bases each). Germline assignment: CDR1 SGHNT and CDR2 YENEEA. The CDR3 contains 13 residues. This CDR3 reads CASSFAMGDMQYF. DNA of the CDR3: TGTGCCAGCAGCTTTGCAATGGGGGATATGCAGTATTTT.

With respect to this clonotype: An end of the junction does not agree with germline; a read error may underlie this. The rearrangement links TRBV29-1 to TRBJ2-7; either TRBD1 or TRBD2 may supply D (5 bases each). The CDR3 totals 16 residues. Germline V gives CDR1 SQVTM, CDR2 ANQGSEA. The DNA for the CDR3 is TGCAGCGTGACGCCGGAAGGTGGGGCCGAGGGCTACGAGCTGTACTTC. Translation: CSVTPEGGAEGYELYF.

Comments on this clonotype: Without the conserved terminal phenylalanine or tryptophan, this CDR3 likely stems from a read error. It is unclear where the CDR3 begins or ends on the DNA, so no DNA is shown, and the CDR3 is as TCRdb lists it. This chain uses TRBV5-4 with TRBJ2-1; the D call TRBD2 from the table was never checked on the DNA. Germline CDR1 reads SGHNT; CDR2 reads YYREEE (reference sequence). Inclusive of both ends, the CDR3 amounts to 16 amino acids. The chain's CDR3 is CASSLRTSGSYNERFS.

This clonotype was picked up a small number of times. At one end, the junction sequence differs from germline, possibly due to a read error. The chain employs TRBV6-1 and TRBJ2-2; D is uncertain. CDR3 length equals 14 residues. Germline V lookup: CDR1 MNHNS, CDR2 SASEGT. CDR3 sequence reads: CASCEMSYPGELFF. In DNA form, the CDR3 reads TGTGCCAGCTGTGAAATGTCCTATCCAGGGGAGCTGTTTTTT.

Remarks on this clonotype: The junction and the germline gene differ at one end; a read error may be behind it. The rearrangement links TRBV5-6 to TRBJ2-3; D gene unclear. This CDR3 has 12 residues. The germline gives CDR1 SGHDT, CDR2 YYEEEE. The CDR3 bases are TGTGCCAGCAGCTTAAGCACAGATATGCAGTATTTT. This sequence encodes CASSLSTDMQYF.

This clonotype counts as medium-sized. This rearrangement joins TRBV6-2 or TRBV6-3 to TRBJ1-2; D perhaps matches TRBD1 (5 bases). Trimming removed 7 bases from V and 6 bases from J, with 12 bases in between. Germline V gene lookup returns CDR1 MNHEY and CDR2 SVGEGT. The CDR3 spans 12 residues. CDR3 in DNA: TGTGCCAGCAATCGGGGGACGGATGGCTACACCTTC. Its translation is CASNRGTDGYTF.

Note on this clonotype: Here the CDR3 omits its conserved ending phenylalanine or tryptophan, so a read error is the likely source. The rearrangement uses TRBV28 and TRBJ2-5, with D possibly TRBD2 on 5 matching bases. Germline V CDR1 and CDR2: MDHEN, SYDVKM. The CDR3 is 14 residues long. V lost 4 bases and J 2 bases, leaving 11 bases between the germline ends. The CDR3 loop reads CASSSGNHQETQYY. CDR3 in DNA: TGTGCCAGCAGTTCGGGGAACCATCAAGAGACCCAGTACTAC.

Comment on this clonotype: At one of its ends the junction is not consistent with the germline gene, which may arise from a read error. The chain joins TRBV10-3 to TRBJ2-6; 7 bases are shared with TRBD1. CDR1 and CDR2 (germline): ENHRY, SYGVKD. The CDR3 sequence is 17 residues long. The CDR3 sequence: CAISGQTGNTGANILTF. The CDR3 coding sequence is TGTGCCATCAGTGGACAGACAGGGAACACTGGGGCCAACATCCTGACCTTC.

This clonotype was seen only a few times. This chain uses TRBV30 with TRBJ1-1; tentative D call: TRBD1 (6 bases). The CDR3 runs to 13 residues. V was clipped by 5 bases and J by 2 bases, with 12 bases between them. Germline V gene lookup returns CDR1 GTSNPN and CDR2 SVGIG (reference sequence). This CDR3 reads CAWSGHFNTEAFF. The CDR3 DNA sequence: TGTGCCTGGTCGGGACACTTTAACACTGAAGCTTTCTTT.

This clonotype appeared once. A much larger clone is a single base away; this may be a read error. The V and J genes are TRBV10-3 and TRBJ2-2; the D is unclear. CDR1 is ENHRY, CDR2 SYGVKD, per germline. The CDR3 is 12 amino acids. The CDR3 is CVIMRLAGELFF. Written as DNA, the CDR3 is TGTGTCATCATGAGGCTAGCCGGGGAGCTGTTTTTT.

There are many counts of this clonotype. A much larger clone differs from this one at a single base, so this may be a read error. The conserved phenylalanine or tryptophan normally closing the CDR3 is absent here, so this likely arose from a read error. The DNA is left out, because the CDR3 cannot be placed on it with certainty; the CDR3 is given as TCRdb lists it. The genes are TRBV6-5 and TRBJ2-1; the D segment call TRBD2 is taken from the table without a DNA check. The germline V gene encodes CDR1 MNHEY and CDR2 SVGAGI. The CDR3 has 13 residues if both end residues are counted. CDR3 region: CASSFDDSSGLFL.

Note on this clonotype: This may come from a read error, since a much larger clone is one base off. This rearrangement joins TRBV5-1 to TRBJ2-2, with TRBD2 as a possible D gene (6 bases). CDR1 SGHRS and CDR2 YFSETQ come from the germline V gene. This CDR3 contains 13 residues. CDR3 DNA sequence: TGCGCCAGCAGCTGGGGCTCCACCGGGGGGCTGTTTTTT. Translating gives CASSWGSTGGLFF. Combining the CDR3 with reference TRBV5-1 and TRBJ2-2 gives the whole variable domain KAGVTQTPRYLIKTRGQQVTLSCSPISGHRSVSWYQQTPGQGLQFLFEYFSETQRNKGNFPGRFSGRQFSNSRSEMNVSTLELGDSALYLCASSWGSTGGLFFGEGSRLTVL.

Comment on this clonotype: The conserved closing phenylalanine or tryptophan is absent in this CDR3, likely reflecting a read error. The chain uses TRBV28 and TRBJ2-7; 11 bases match TRBD2. The CDR3 runs 20 residues. The junction had 18 bases not matched to a gene; V was cut back by 0 bases and J by 5 bases. The germline CDR1 and CDR2 sequences are MDHEN and SYDVKM. As DNA, the CDR3 is TGTGCCAGCAGTTTATGGGTCAGGGTCTCGCTAGCGGGAGGCGGACACGAGCAGTACTTG. Its translation: CASSLWVRVSLAGGGHEQYL.

Concerning this clonotype: A much larger clone differs by one base, so this may be a read error. The V and J genes are TRBV30 and TRBJ2-3; D gene unclear. The J call may not be correct, given that the DNA end is closer to TRBJ1-5. The germline V gene encodes CDR1 GTSNPN and CDR2 SVGIG (reference sequence). The CDR3 has 14 residues. The CDR3 DNA sequence: TGTGCCTGGAGCGGACTGATGAAAACAGATACGCAGCATTTT. It translates to CAWSGLMKTDTQHF.

With respect to this clonotype: This CDR3 fails to terminate in the conserved phenylalanine or tryptophan, so it likely reflects a read error. V and J are TRBV2 and TRBJ2-1; D gene ambiguous. The germline gives CDR1 SNHLY, CDR2 FYNNEI. Trimming left V 4 bases short and J 5 bases short, with 15 bases between. The CDR3 covers 15 residues. CDR3 coding DNA: TGTGCCAGCAGTGGGCGGATTAGCATCAACAATGAGCAGTTCATC. Amino acids: CASSGRISINNEQFI.

About this clonotype itself: The junction differs from germline at one of its ends, possibly a read error. The gene calls are TRBV11-1 and TRBJ2-1, with D unresolved. The CDR3 contains 15 residues. Germline-derived CDR1 and CDR2 are SGHAT and FQDESV (reference sequence). CDR3 sequence: CVSSLLGSSYSEQFF. CDR3 in DNA: TGTGTCAGCAGCTTACTTGGCAGCTCCTACAGTGAGCAGTTCTTC.

In regard to this clonotype: The junction does not match germline at one end; this may be a read error. The chain combines TRBV6-1 with TRBJ2-3, with D perhaps TRBD2 (7 bases). The CDR3 contains 16 residues. Per germline, CDR1 MNHNS and CDR2 SASEGT. Written as DNA, the CDR3 is TGTGCCAGCAGTGACCGGGGGCGGGAGAGCGCAGATGCGCAGTATTTT. It specifies CASSDRGRESADAQYF.